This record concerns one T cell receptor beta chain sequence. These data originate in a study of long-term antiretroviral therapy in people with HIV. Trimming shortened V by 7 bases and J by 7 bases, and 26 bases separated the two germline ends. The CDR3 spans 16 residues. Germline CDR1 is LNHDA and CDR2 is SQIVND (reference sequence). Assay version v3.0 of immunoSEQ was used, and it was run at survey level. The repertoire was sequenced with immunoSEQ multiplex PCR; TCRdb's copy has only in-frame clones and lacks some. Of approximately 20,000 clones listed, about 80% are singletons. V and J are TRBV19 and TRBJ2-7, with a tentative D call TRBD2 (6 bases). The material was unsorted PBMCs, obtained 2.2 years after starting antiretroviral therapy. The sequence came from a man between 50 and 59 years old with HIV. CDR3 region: CASTPSGLRGFGEQYF. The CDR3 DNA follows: TGTGCCAGTACCCCATCGGGACTTCGCGGGTTTGGGGAGCAGTACTTC.